Below are 17 T cell receptor beta chains sequenced from a single sample in a study of long-term antiretroviral therapy in people with HIV. The run of the v3.0 immunoSEQ assay was at survey level. Data came from immunoSEQ multiplex PCR; TCRdb stores just in-frame clones and leaves some out. The table has 15,000 or so clones, about 84% seen once. The starting material was unsorted PBMCs, obtained 1.8 years before starting antiretroviral therapy. The receptors derive from a woman in her forties with HIV.

The V call is TRBV7-9, the J call TRBJ2-1, with 8 nucleotides matching TRBD2. V was pared by 5 bases and J by 8 bases, with 5 bases of the junction left unmatched. Germline V CDR1 and CDR2: SEHNR, FQNEAQ (reference sequence). This CDR3 has 13 amino acids. CDR3: CASSQGLADEQFF. CDR3 sequence (DNA): TGTGCCAGCAGCCAAGGACTAGCCGATGAGCAGTTCTTC.

The V gene is TRBV10-3, the J gene TRBJ1-1, with D hard to call. The CDR3 contains 12 residues. Germline V CDR1 and CDR2: ENHRY, SYGVKD. The V end lost 10 bases, the J end lost 1 base, and 10 bases lay between the germline ends. The CDR3 loop is CASKEGNTEAFF. DNA of the CDR3: TGTGCCAGTAAGGAGGGGAACACTGAAGCTTTCTTT.

The genes are TRBV7-2 and TRBJ2-7; D unresolved. The CDR3 runs 13 residues. From germline, CDR1 is SGHTA and CDR2 FQGNSA. Trimming shortened V by 5 bases and J by 4 bases, and 12 bases separated the two germline ends. The CDR3: CASSLVIQYEQYF. The CDR3 bases are TGTGCCAGCAGCCTAGTTATTCAATACGAGCAGTACTTC.

The V call is TRBV29-1, the J call TRBJ1-2; weak D call: TRBD1 (5 bases). Trimming took 4 bases from V and 8 from J, leaving 11 bases between them. CDR1 SQVTM and CDR2 ANQGSEA come from the germline V gene. CDR3 length: 11 amino acids. Here the CDR3 reads CSVVSGSGYTF. The CDR3 bases are TGCAGCGTTGTATCAGGGTCGGGCTACACCTTC.

The sample holds one count of this clone. The rearrangement uses TRBV7-2 and TRBJ2-3, with D perhaps matching TRBD2 (6 bases). CDR1 and CDR2 (germline): SGHTA, FQGNSA. The CDR3 runs 14 residues. V was shortened by 6 bases and J by 2 bases, with 12 bases between the two germline ends. In DNA, the CDR3 is TGTGCCAGCAGAGACGGCGGGAACACAGATACGCAGTATTTT. It is translated as CASRDGGNTDTQYF.

The chain recombines TRBV6-5 with TRBJ2-3; maybe TRBD1 (6 bases). Per the germline V gene, CDR1 is MNHEY and CDR2 is SVGAGI. This CDR3 is 13 amino acids long. Trimming took 2 bases from V and 4 from J, leaving 7 bases between them. CDR3 loop: CASSYTGPDTQYF. CDR3 nucleotides: TGTGCCAGCAGTTACACAGGGCCAGATACGCAGTATTTT.

The rearrangement joins TRBV27 to TRBJ1-1, with 8 positions matching TRBD1. There are 17 residues in the CDR3. Germline assignment: CDR1 MNHEY and CDR2 SMNVEV (reference sequence). With V trimmed by 4 bases and J by 4 bases, 14 bases remained unmatched. The CDR3 region is CASSYAFRTGRITEAFF. CDR3 in DNA: TGTGCCAGCAGTTACGCCTTCCGGACAGGGAGGATCACTGAAGCTTTCTTT.

The CDR3 DNA reads as TGTGCCAGCAGTGGGGCGCGGGGGGATCAGCCCCAGCATTTT. Translated: CASSGARGDQPQHF. The chain recombines TRBV2 with TRBJ1-5, with D maybe TRBD1 (5 bases). Germline CDR1 SNHLY, CDR2 FYNNEI. This CDR3 contains 14 residues. Trimming removed 4 bases from V and 5 bases from J, with 12 bases in between.

The CDR3: CASSPGGGPQPQHF. In DNA, the CDR3 is TGTGCCAGCAGTCCAGGGGGAGGCCCTCAGCCCCAGCATTTT. The chain links TRBV7-9 to TRBJ1-5; 7 bases fit TRBD1. The V and J ends lost 6 bases and 6 bases, in that order; junction bases with no gene match: 8. This CDR3 has 14 residues. The germline gives CDR1 SEHNR, CDR2 FQNEAQ (reference sequence).

The chain has TRBV10-3 and TRBJ2-1; 10 nucleotides align to TRBD2. V shed 6 bases, J shed 4 bases, and the junction held 9 bases outside the gene matches. CDR3 length: 16 amino acids. In germline, CDR1 is ENHRY, CDR2 SYGVKD. CDR3 protein: CAIRSLGTSAYNEQFF. The CDR3 nucleotides are TGTGCCATCAGGAGTCTTGGGACTAGCGCGTACAATGAGCAGTTCTTC.

V gene TRBV2 combines with J gene TRBJ1-5; 10 nucleotides match TRBD1. With V trimmed by 7 bases and J by 6 bases, 6 bases remained unmatched. This CDR3 comprises 14 residues. Germline CDR1 is SNHLY and CDR2 is FYNNEI. This chain's CDR3 is CASNQDRGIQPQHF. CDR3 DNA sequence: TGTGCCAGCAATCAGGACAGGGGGATTCAGCCCCAGCATTTT.

V is TRBV19 and J is TRBJ2-7; D uncertain. The V end was cut by 3 bases, the J end by 2 bases, with 8 bases between. Germline CDR1 is LNHDA and CDR2 is SQIVND (reference sequence). CDR3 length: 13 residues. CDR3 sequence: CASSIGVTYEQYF. DNA for the CDR3: TGTGCCAGTAGTATCGGCGTCACCTACGAGCAGTACTTC.

The chain links TRBV5-8 to TRBJ1-4, with D perhaps TRBD1 (6 bases). V was shortened by 4 bases and J by 3 bases, with 13 bases between the two germline ends. The germline V gene encodes CDR1 SGHTS and CDR2 YDEGEE. The CDR3 consists of 15 residues. The CDR3 sequence: CASSPRDTSNEKLFF. The CDR3 nucleotides read TGTGCCAGCAGCCCCCGGGACACCTCTAATGAAAAACTGTTTTTT.

V and J are TRBV2 and TRBJ2-3; 7 bases align to TRBD2. Germline lookup yields CDR1 SNHLY and CDR2 FYNNEI. This CDR3 has 14 residues. The ends lost 6 bases at V and 5 bases at J; junction bases unmatched: 8. CDR3 in DNA: TGTGCCAGCAGATCCGGGACTACCAAAGATACGCAGTATTTT. It yields the protein CASRSGTTKDTQYF.

The V gene is TRBV6-6, the J gene TRBJ2-1; either TRBD1 or TRBD2 may fit D (5 bases each). The CDR3 is 15 residues long. V was pared by 6 bases and J by 1 base, with 13 bases between. The V gene's germline CDR1 is MNHNY and CDR2 SVGAGI (reference sequence). CDR3 sequence: CASSEGPLSYNEQFF. In nucleotides, the CDR3 is TGTGCCAGCAGCGAGGGACCGCTGTCCTACAATGAGCAGTTCTTC.

CDR3 sequence (DNA): TGTGCCAGCAGTATCGCAGGGGGCGGATTAGATTCCTACGAGCAGTACTTC. Translating it yields CASSIAGGGLDSYEQYF. This chain uses TRBV28 with TRBJ2-7; TRBD1 aligns across 8 bases. The CDR3 extends over 17 amino acids. V dropped 5 bases and J dropped 1; count of bases not matched to a gene: 13. The germline gives CDR1 MDHEN, CDR2 SYDVKM.

This chain joins TRBV28 and TRBJ1-5, with a tentative D call TRBD1 (6 bases). Trimming shortened V by 5 bases and J by 3 bases, and 14 bases separated the two germline ends. CDR3 length: 15 residues. Germline V lookup: CDR1 MDHEN, CDR2 SYDVKM. The CDR3 DNA is TGTGCCAGCAGTCATCGGTCAGGGGACAATCAGCCCCAGCATTTT. This sequence encodes CASSHRSGDNQPQHF.